The clone carrying this T cell receptor (beta chain) has a handful of counts. Reverse transcription of about 0.45 to 1 ug RNA was performed with random hexamers. Amplification of TCR beta CDR3 across 54 Vbeta and 13 Jbeta was performed with immunoSEQ multiplex PCR. TCRdb re-called the immunoSEQ multiplex PCR reads through MiXCR, storing one row per CDR3 protein. Of some 450,000 distinct CDR3 sequences in the sample, more than 70% were seen once. The data were taken from a study of CD8 T cells in Susac syndrome. CD8+ and CD4+ T cells taken from blood had their TCR beta sequenced. Germline assignment: CDR1 SEHNR and CDR2 FQNEAQ (reference sequence). The CDR3 loop spans 13 amino acids. Trimming took 4 bases from V and 6 from J, leaving 13 bases between them.

The sample taken for sequencing was CD8+ T cells from PBMCs. The clonotype originates from a human donor with multiple sclerosis. The V gene is TRBV7-9, the J gene TRBJ2-7, with a possible D match to TRBD2 (6 bases). The CDR3 DNA is TGTGCCAGCAGCTCGGGACTGGCAGGCGAGCAGTACTTC. This translates into CASSSGLAGEQYF.